The entry below describes one T cell receptor (beta chain). Sample-barcoded 5' priming and a J-beta primer mix drove a second PCR of about 7 to 11 cycles. TCRdb recomputed calls from the 5' RACE reads with MiXCR, one row per CDR3 protein. This sample carries about 780,000 distinct CDR3 sequences, 60% to 80% of them seen once, and the ten largest clones take 28%. This CDR3 region has 13 residues. The ends lost 4 bases at V and 7 bases at J; junction bases unmatched: 6. CDR1 is SGHTA and CDR2 is FQGNSA in the germline V gene. This sample was included in a study of blood T cells in healthy people across ages.

The clonotype comes from a man in his thirties or forties in good health. This rearrangement joins TRBV7-2 to TRBJ2-7, with 8 nucleotides matching TRBD2. Sequencing used blood. The CDR3 DNA follows: TGTGCCAGCAGCTCTACAACGGGAGGGGAGCAGTACTTC. Its translation: CASSSTTGGEQYF.